The sequence of this TCR beta chain was determined in a study of identical twins. Study outcomes and limitations: Beta out-of-frame twin sharing showed a weaker excess. Zero-insertion findings could be partly confounded by invariant cells (MAIT and iNKT cells). The study found excess low generation probability among twin-shared out-of-frame alpha sequences.

This CDR3 is built from 18 residues. V gave up 6 bases and J gave up 6 bases; unmatched junction bases: 12. Germline CDR1 reads ENHRY; CDR2 reads SYGVKD. On this clonotype itself: What it recognizes is unknown.

TCRdb re-derived calls from the 5' RACE reads in MiXCR, one entry per CDR3 protein. This table has 450,000 or so distinct CDR3 sequences, 13% to 15% appearing once. The same data also contributed to another study, on yellow fever vaccine responses in identical twins.

J is TRBJ2-3 and V is TRBV10-3; 16 nucleotides agree with TRBD2. The sample comprised CD4+ T cells sorted from blood. The sequence came from a woman aged 18-30 years in good health. CDR3 region: CAISGTSGGAQPQDTQYF. The CDR3 DNA reads as TGTGCCATCAGCGGGACTAGCGGGGGGGCCCAGCCTCAGGATACGCAGTATTTT.